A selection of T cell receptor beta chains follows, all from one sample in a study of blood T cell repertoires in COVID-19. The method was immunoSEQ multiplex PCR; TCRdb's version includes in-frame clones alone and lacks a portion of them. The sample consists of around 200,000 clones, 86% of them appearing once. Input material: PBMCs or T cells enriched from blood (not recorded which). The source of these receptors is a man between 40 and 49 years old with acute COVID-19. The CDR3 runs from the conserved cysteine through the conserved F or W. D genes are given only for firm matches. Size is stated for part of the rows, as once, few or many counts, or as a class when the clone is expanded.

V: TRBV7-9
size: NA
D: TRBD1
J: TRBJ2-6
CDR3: CATGRGTPGANVLTF
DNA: TGTGCCACCGGCAGGGGGACGCCTGGGGCCAACGTCCTGACTTTC

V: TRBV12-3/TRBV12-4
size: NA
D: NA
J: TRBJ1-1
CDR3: CASGFILNTEAFF
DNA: TGTGCCAGCGGCTTTATACTGAACACTGAAGCTTTCTTT

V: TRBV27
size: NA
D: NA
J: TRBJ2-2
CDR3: CASSLGPPSTGELFF
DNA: TGTGCCAGCAGTTTGGGGCCCCCAAGCACCGGGGAGCTGTTTTTT

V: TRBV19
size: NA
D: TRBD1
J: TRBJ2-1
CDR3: CASSPRDRGRNEQFF
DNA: TGTGCCAGTAGCCCCCGGGACAGGGGAAGGAATGAGCAGTTCTTC

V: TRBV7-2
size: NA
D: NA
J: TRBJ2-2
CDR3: CASSYTVVINTGELFF
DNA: TGTGCCAGCAGCTACACAGTAGTCATAAACACCGGGGAGCTGTTTTTT

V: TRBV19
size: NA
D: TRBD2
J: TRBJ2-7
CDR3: CASSIEASGSYEQYF
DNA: TGTGCCAGTAGTATAGAGGCTAGCGGTTCCTACGAGCAGTACTTC

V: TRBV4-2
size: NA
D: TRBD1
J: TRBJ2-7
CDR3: CASSQPIGQGAREQYF
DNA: TGTGCCAGCAGCCAACCTATCGGACAGGGGGCTCGGGAGCAGTACTTC

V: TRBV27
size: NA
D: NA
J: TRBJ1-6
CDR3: CASSLLARATYNSPLHF
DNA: TGTGCCAGCAGTTTATTGGCCAGGGCGACCTATAATTCACCCCTCCACTTT

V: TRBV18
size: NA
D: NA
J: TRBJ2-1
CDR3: CASSPGSAGTYNEQFF
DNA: TGTGCCAGCTCACCAGGCTCTGCGGGAACCTACAATGAGCAGTTCTTC

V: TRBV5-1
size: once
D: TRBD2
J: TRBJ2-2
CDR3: CASSLGTSGNTGELFF
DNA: TGCGCCAGCAGCTTGGGGACTAGCGGTAACACCGGGGAGCTGTTTTTT

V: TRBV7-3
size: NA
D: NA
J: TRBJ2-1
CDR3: CASSLLGVSGRYNEQFF
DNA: TGTGCCAGCAGCTTGTTGGGGGTTAGCGGACGGTACAATGAGCAGTTCTTC

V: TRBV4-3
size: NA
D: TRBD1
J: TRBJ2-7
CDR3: CASSQEEGQAYEQYF
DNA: TGCGCCAGCAGCCAAGAAGAAGGACAGGCGTACGAGCAGTACTTC

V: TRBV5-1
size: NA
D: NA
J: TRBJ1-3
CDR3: CASSSSGYSGNTIYF
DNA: TGCGCCAGCAGCTCCAGCGGGTACTCTGGAAACACCATATATTTT